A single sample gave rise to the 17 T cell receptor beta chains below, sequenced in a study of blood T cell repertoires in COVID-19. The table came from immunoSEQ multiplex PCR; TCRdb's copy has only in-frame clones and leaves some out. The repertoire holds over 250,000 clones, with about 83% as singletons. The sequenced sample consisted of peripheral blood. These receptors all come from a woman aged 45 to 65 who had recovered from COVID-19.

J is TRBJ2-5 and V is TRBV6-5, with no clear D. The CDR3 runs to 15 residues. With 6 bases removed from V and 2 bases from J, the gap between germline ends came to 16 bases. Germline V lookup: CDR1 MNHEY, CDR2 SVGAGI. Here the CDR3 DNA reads TGTGCCAGCAGCCAAAATAATAGAGGACAAGAGACCCAGTACTTC. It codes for CASSQNNRGQETQYF.

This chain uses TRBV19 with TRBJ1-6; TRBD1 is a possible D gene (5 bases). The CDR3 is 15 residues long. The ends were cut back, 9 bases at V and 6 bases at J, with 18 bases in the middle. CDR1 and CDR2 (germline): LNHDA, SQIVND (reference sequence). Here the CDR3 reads CASQTPGVTNSPLHF. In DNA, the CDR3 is TGTGCCAGCCAAACCCCGGGGGTAACTAATTCACCCCTCCACTTT.

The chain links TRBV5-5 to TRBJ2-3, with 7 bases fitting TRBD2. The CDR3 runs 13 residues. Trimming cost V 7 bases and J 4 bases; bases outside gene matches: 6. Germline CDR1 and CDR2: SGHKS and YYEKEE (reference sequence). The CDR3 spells CASGRGGPDTQYF. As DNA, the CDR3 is TGTGCCAGCGGGAGGGGCGGCCCAGATACGCAGTATTTT.

The CDR3 is CASSLSILAGVNTEAFF. Here the CDR3 DNA reads TGTGCCAGCAGTTTATCGATCCTGGCGGGTGTGAACACTGAAGCTTTCTTT. The chain is built from TRBV27 and TRBJ1-1; D unclear. Per germline, CDR1 MNHEY and CDR2 SMNVEV (reference sequence). This CDR3 is built from 17 residues. Trimming shortened V by 0 bases and J by 0 bases, and 14 bases separated the two germline ends.

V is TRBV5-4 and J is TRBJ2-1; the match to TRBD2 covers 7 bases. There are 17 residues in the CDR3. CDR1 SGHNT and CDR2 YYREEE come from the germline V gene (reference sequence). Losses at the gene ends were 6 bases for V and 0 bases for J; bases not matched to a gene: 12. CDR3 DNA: TGTGCCAGCACCTCGGGGGGTAGCTCGAGCTCCTACAATGAGCAGTTCTTC. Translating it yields CASTSGGSSSSYNEQFF.

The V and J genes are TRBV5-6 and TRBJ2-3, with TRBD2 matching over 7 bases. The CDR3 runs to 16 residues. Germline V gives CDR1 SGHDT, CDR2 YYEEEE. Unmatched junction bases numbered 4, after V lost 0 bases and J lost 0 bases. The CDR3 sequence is CASSLVAGGSTDTQYF. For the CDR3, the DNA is TGTGCCAGCAGCTTGGTGGCCGGGGGGAGCACAGATACGCAGTATTTT.

CDR3 sequence reads: CSVLGQSNTEAFF. The CDR3 coding sequence is TGCAGCGTTCTAGGACAGTCGAACACTGAAGCTTTCTTT. The rearrangement joins TRBV29-1 to TRBJ1-1, with D possibly being TRBD1 (6 bases). The CDR3 is 13 residues long. In germline, CDR1 is SQVTM, CDR2 ANQGSEA. Trimming took off 5 bases at V and 1 base at J, with 11 bases between the two ends.

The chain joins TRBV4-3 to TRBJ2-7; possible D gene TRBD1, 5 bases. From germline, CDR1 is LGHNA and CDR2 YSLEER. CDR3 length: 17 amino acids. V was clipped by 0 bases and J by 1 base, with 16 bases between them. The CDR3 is CASSQEIAVAGSYEQYF. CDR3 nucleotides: TGCGCCAGCAGCCAAGAAATTGCCGTGGCAGGGTCCTACGAGCAGTACTTC.

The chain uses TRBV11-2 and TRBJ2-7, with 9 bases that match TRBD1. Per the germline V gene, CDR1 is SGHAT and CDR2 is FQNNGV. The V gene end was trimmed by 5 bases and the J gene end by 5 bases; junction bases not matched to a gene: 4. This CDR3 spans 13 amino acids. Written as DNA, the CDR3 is TGTGCCAGCAGCGCTACAGGGGGCAACGAGCAGTACTTC. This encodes CASSATGGNEQYF.

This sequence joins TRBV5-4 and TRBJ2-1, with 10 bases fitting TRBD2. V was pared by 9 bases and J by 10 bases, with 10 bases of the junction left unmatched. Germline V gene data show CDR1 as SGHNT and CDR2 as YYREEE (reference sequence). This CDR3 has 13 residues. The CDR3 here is CATRRAGGREQFF. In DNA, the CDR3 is TGTGCCACAAGACGAGCGGGGGGGCGGGAGCAGTTCTTC.

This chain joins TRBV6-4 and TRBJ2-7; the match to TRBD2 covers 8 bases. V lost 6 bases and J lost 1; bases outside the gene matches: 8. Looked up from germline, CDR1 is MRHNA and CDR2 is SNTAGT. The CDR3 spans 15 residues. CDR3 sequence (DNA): TGTGCCAGCAGCGGCCGACTAGCGCCTTCCTACGAGCAGTACTTC. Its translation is CASSGRLAPSYEQYF.

DNA of the CDR3: TGTGCCAGCAGCTTAGTTGGTAGCGGGGGGGCCCTAGCCAAAAACATTCAGTACTTC. Amino acid sequence: CASSLVGSGGALAKNIQYF. The chain couples TRBV7-2 to TRBJ2-4; 11 bases line up with TRBD2. This CDR3 has 19 amino acids. Trimming at V came to 1 base and at J to 0 bases, leaving 8 bases not matched to a gene. Germline CDR1 reads SGHTA; CDR2 reads FQGNSA.

Written as DNA, the CDR3 is TGTGCCAGCAGTACCGTTTTGAGGGACAGGGCCTCCATTTACACCTTC. Its translation is CASSTVLRDRASIYTF. The chain is built from TRBV6-2 or TRBV6-3 and TRBJ1-2, with 9 bases fitting TRBD1. Trimming cost V 5 bases and J 11 bases; bases outside gene matches: 18. Germline CDR1 and CDR2: MNHEY and SVGEGT. The length of the CDR3 is 16 residues.

The chain's CDR3 is CASSLQGAWQFF. The CDR3 DNA follows: TGTGCCAGCAGCTTGCAGGGGGCCTGGCAGTTCTTC. The rearrangement links TRBV7-8 to TRBJ2-1; 8 bases match TRBD1. In germline, CDR1 is SGHVS, CDR2 FQNEAQ. The V and J ends lost 3 bases and 12 bases, in that order; junction bases with no gene match: 4. This CDR3 is 12 amino acids long.

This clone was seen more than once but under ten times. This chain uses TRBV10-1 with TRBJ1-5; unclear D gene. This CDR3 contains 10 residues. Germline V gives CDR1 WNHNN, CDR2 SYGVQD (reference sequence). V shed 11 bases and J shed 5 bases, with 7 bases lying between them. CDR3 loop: CAGLDQPQHF. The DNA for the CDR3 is TGCGCCGGACTAGATCAGCCCCAGCATTTT.

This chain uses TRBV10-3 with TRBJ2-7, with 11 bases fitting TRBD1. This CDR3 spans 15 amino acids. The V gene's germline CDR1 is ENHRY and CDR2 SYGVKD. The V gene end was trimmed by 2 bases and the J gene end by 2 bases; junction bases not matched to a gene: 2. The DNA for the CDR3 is TGTGCCATCAGTGAGGGGGGACAGGGGGCCTACGAGCAGTACTTC. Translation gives CAISEGGQGAYEQYF.

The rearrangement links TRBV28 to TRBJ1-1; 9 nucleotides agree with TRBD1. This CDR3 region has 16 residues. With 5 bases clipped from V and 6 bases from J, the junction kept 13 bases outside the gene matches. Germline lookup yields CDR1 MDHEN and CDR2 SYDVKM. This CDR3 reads CASSLADRGPPPEAFF. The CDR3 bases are TGTGCCAGCAGTCTCGCGGACAGGGGCCCTCCCCCTGAAGCTTTCTTT. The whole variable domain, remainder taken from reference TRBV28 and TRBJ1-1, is DVKVTQSSRYLVKRTGEKVFLECVQDMDHENMFWYRQDPGLGLRLIYFSYDVKMKEKGDIPEGYSVSREKKERFSLILESASTNQTSMYLCASSLADRGPPPEAFFGQGTRLTVV.